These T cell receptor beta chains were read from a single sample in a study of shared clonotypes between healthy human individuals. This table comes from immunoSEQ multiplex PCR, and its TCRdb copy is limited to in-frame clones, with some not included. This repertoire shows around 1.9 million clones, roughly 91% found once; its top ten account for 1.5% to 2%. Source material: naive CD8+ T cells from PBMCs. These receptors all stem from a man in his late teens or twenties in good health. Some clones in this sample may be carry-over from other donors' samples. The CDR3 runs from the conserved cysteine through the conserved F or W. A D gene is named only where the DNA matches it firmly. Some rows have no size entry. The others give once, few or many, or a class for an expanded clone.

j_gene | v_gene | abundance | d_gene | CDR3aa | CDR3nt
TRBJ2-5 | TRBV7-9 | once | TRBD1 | CASSPGQGVETQYF | TGTGCCAGCAGCCCCGGACAGGGTGTCGAGACCCAGTACTTC
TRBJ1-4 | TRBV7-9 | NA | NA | CASSQVAAGPREKLFF | TGTGCCAGCAGCCAAGTGGCGGCAGGGCCCCGAGAAAAACTGTTTTTT
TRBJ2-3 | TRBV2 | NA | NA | CASSVRQTLTDTQYF | TGTGCCAGCAGTGTTAGACAGACCCTCACAGATACGCAGTATTTT
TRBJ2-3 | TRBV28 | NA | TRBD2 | CASSFLREADTQYF | TGTGCCAGCAGTTTTTTGCGGGAGGCAGATACGCAGTATTTT
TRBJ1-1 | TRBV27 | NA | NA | CASSFSKGTEAFF | TGTGCCAGCAGTTTTTCTAAGGGCACTGAAGCTTTCTTT
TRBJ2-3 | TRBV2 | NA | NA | CASSAGTQDSTDTQYF | TGTGCCAGCAGTGCCGGGACTCAGGATAGCACAGATACGCAGTATTTT
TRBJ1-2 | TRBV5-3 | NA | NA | CARKSVDGYTF | TGTGCCAGAAAAAGCGTGGATGGCTACACCTTC
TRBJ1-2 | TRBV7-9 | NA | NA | CASSLVGGYGYTF | TGTGCCAGCAGCTTAGTCGGGGGCTATGGCTACACCTTC
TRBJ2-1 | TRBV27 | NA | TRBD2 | CASSPGLGNEQFF | TGTGCCAGCAGCCCGGGACTAGGGAATGAGCAGTTCTTC
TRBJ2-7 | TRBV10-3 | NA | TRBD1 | CAISDPQGASPYEQYF | TGTGCCATCAGTGACCCCCAGGGGGCCTCCCCCTACGAGCAGTACTTC
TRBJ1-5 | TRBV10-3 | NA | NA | CAISDAEDRLNQPQHF | TGTGCCATCAGTGATGCCGAGGACAGACTCAATCAGCCCCAGCATTTT
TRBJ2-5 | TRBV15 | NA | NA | CATSRDREAETQYF | TGTGCCACCAGCAGAGACAGGGAGGCAGAGACCCAGTACTTC
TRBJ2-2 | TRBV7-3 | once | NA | CASSLTVGTGELFF | TGTGCCAGCAGCTTAACGGTGGGGACAGGGGAGCTGTTTTTT
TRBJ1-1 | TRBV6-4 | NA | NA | CASSATGWTEAFF | TGTGCCAGCAGTGCGACAGGATGGACTGAAGCTTTCTTT
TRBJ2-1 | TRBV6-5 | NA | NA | CASSYSTGNEQFF | TGTGCCAGCAGTTACTCGACCGGCAATGAGCAGTTCTTC
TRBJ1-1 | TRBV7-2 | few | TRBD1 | CASSSPTGAGTEAFF | TGTGCCAGCAGCTCTCCGACAGGGGCAGGCACTGAAGCTTTCTTT
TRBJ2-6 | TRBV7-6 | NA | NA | CASSDPIGTGANVLTF | TGTGCCAGCAGCGACCCCATAGGGACTGGGGCCAACGTCCTGACTTTC
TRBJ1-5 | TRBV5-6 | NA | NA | CASSLGFGSNQPQHF | TGTGCCAGCAGCTTGGGGTTCGGTAGCAATCAGCCCCAGCATTTT
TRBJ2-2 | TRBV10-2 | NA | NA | CASSVTGELFF | TGCGCCAGCAGTGTAACCGGGGAGCTGTTTTTT
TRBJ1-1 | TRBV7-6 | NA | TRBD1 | CASSLIQGGDDEAFF | TGTGCCAGCAGCTTAATCCAGGGGGGAGATGATGAAGCTTTCTTT
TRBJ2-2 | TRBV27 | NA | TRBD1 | CASSRTGGTGELFF | TGTGCCAGCAGCCGAACAGGGGGCACCGGGGAGCTGTTTTTT
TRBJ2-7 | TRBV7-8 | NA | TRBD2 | CASSLVGGSGEQYF | TGTGCCAGCAGCTTAGTGGGCGGGAGCGGCGAGCAGTACTTC
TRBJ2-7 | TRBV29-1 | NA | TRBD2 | CSVEVVAGGSYEQYF | TGCAGCGTTGAAGTGGTAGCGGGAGGATCCTACGAGCAGTACTTC
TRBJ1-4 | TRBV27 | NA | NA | CASSPLGLNEKLFF | TGTGCCAGCAGTCCGCTCGGGTTAAATGAAAAACTGTTTTTT
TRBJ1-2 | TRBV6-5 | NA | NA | CASSYSQAGFMGYTF | TGTGCCAGCAGTTACTCGCAGGCCGGTTTTATGGGCTACACCTTC
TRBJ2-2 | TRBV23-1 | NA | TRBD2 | CASSQSLRLAGGNTGELFF | TGCGCCAGCAGTCAATCGTTGAGGCTAGCGGGAGGTAACACCGGGGAGCTGTTTTTT
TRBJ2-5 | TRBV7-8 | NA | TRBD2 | CASSLTSGSETQYF | TGTGCCAGCAGCTTGACTAGCGGGAGTGAGACCCAGTACTTC
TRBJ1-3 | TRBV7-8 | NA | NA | CASSLTGPSSGNTIYF | TGTGCCAGCAGCTTAACGGGACCGAGCTCTGGAAACACCATATATTTT
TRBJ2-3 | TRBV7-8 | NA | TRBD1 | CASSLPITGGNTDTQYF | TGTGCCAGCAGCTTACCTATCACAGGGGGCAACACAGATACGCAGTATTTT
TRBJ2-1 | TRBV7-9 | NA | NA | CASSSNRDPYNEQFF | TGTGCCAGCAGCTCCAACCGGGACCCGTACAATGAGCAGTTCTTC
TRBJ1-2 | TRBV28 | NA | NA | CASSLPTGNYGYTF | TGTGCCAGCAGTTTACCAACGGGGAACTATGGCTACACCTTC
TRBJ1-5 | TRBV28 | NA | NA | CASSPTWGGVQPQHF | TGTGCCAGCAGCCCAACCTGGGGGGGCGTACAGCCCCAGCATTTT
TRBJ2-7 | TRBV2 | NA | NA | CASSAGRSYEQYF | TGTGCCAGCAGTGCTGGGAGAAGCTACGAGCAGTACTTC
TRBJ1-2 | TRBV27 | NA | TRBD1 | CASSSRDRVGYGYTF | TGTGCCAGCAGTTCCCGGGACAGGGTCGGCTATGGCTACACCTTC
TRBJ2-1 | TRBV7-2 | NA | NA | CASSFLGGNNEQFF | TGTGCCAGCAGCTTTTTAGGCGGAAACAATGAGCAGTTCTTC
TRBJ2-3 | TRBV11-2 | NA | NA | CASSPRQVTQYF | TGTGCCAGCAGCCCCCGCCAGGTGACGCAGTATTTT
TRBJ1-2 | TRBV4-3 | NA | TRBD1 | CASSQDTGVQVYGYTF | TGCGCCAGCAGCCAAGATACAGGGGTGCAGGTCTATGGCTACACCTTC
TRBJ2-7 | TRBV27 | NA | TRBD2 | CASSLRREGVEQYF | TGTGCCAGCAGCCTTAGGCGGGAGGGCGTCGAGCAGTACTTC
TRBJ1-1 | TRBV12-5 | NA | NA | CASGFVTGSEAFF | TGTGCTAGTGGTTTCGTCACAGGCTCTGAAGCTTTCTTT
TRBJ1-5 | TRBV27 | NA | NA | CASSLRGGQPQHF | TGTGCCAGCAGTTTAAGGGGAGGACAGCCCCAGCATTTT
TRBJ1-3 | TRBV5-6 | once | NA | CASSSGPSGNTIYF | TGTGCCAGCTCGAGTGGGCCATCTGGAAACACCATATATTTT
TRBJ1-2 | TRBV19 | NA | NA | CASSAGPLGYGYTF | TGTGCCAGTAGTGCAGGACCTCTGGGATATGGCTACACCTTC
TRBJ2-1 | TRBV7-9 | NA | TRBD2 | CASTTSGAYNEQFF | TGTGCCAGCACCACTAGCGGGGCCTACAATGAGCAGTTCTTC
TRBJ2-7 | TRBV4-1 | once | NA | CASSQGESGAYEQYF | TGCGCCAGCAGCCAGGGAGAATCAGGGGCCTACGAGCAGTACTTC
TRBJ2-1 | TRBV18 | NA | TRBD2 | CASSLASGKYNEQFF | TGTGCCAGCTCACTGGCCAGCGGGAAGTACAATGAGCAGTTCTTC
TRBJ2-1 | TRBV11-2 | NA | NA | CASSTRSGGYYNEQFF | TGTGCCAGCAGCACCCGTTCGGGGGGCTACTACAATGAGCAGTTCTTC
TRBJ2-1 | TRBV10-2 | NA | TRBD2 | CASSEAGTTPSHEQFF | TGCGCCAGCAGTGAGGCCGGGACTACTCCCTCCCATGAGCAGTTCTTC
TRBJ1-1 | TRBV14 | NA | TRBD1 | CASSHPRGSTEAFF | TGTGCCAGCAGCCACCCCAGGGGGAGTACTGAAGCTTTCTTT
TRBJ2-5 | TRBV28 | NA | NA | CASSGYSPQETQYF | TGTGCCAGCAGTGGGTACAGCCCGCAAGAGACCCAGTACTTC
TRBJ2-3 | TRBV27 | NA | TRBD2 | CASTLGAGATDTQYF | TGTGCCAGCACTTTAGGGGCGGGAGCCACAGATACGCAGTATTTT